The 17 T cell receptor beta chains below come from one sample, sequenced in a study of PD-L1 blockade in urothelial cancer. The time point: peripheral blood 6 weeks after treatment start. Produced via immunoSEQ multiplex PCR; TCRdb's table is partial and in-frame only. The sample records 100,000 to 150,000 clones, about 83% being singletons. Sequenced here: PBMCs, sampled around atezolizumab (anti-PD-L1) treatment. Receptor source: a man aged 50-60 years with urothelial cancer.

The rearrangement links TRBV6-5 to TRBJ2-7, with D possibly being TRBD2 (7 bases). CDR1 MNHEY and CDR2 SVGAGI come from the germline V gene. The ends were cut back, 6 bases at V and 2 bases at J, with 17 bases in the middle. The CDR3 loop spans 15 amino acids. The CDR3, as DNA: TGTGCCAGCAGGTTCGGGGAGGGGGACACCTACGAGCAGTACTTC. Translating it yields CASRFGEGDTYEQYF.

This clone was seen a handful of times. The chain has TRBV19 and TRBJ1-3; 8 positions agree with TRBD1. The CDR3 sequence is 12 residues long. Germline-derived CDR1 and CDR2 are LNHDA and SQIVND (reference sequence). V lost 7 bases, J lost 7 bases, and 3 bases stayed unmatched. In DNA, the CDR3 is TGTGCCAGTATGCGACAGGGGAACACCATATATTTT. Translation gives CASMRQGNTIYF.

This clone was picked up one time. This rearrangement joins TRBV14 to TRBJ2-1; weak D call: TRBD2 (5 bases). The CDR3 runs to 13 residues. Trimming shortened V by 1 base and J by 8 bases, and 9 bases separated the two germline ends. Germline CDR1 and CDR2: SGHDN and FVKESK. CDR3 residues: CASSQVPGYEQFF. The CDR3 nucleotides are TGTGCCAGCAGCCAAGTCCCGGGATATGAGCAGTTCTTC.

The chain is built from TRBV18 and TRBJ2-3, with 7 bases fitting TRBD2. Germline V gene lookup returns CDR1 KGHSH and CDR2 LQKENI. The CDR3 consists of 14 residues. Trimming removed 0 bases from V and 3 bases from J; junction bases left unmatched: 0. CDR3 DNA sequence: TGTGCCAGCTCACCACCCGGGAGGACAGATACGCAGTATTTT. It specifies CASSPPGRTDTQYF.

The chain uses TRBV19 and TRBJ1-2, with 9 bases that match TRBD1. The length of the CDR3 is 15 residues. V trimming: 2 bases; J trimming: 4 bases; junction bases outside the gene matches: 5. Germline assignment: CDR1 LNHDA and CDR2 SQIVND (reference sequence). For the CDR3, the DNA is TGTGCCAGTAGTATACCGGGACAGGGCCTCTATGGCTACACCTTC. Translation gives CASSIPGQGLYGYTF.

This clone has only one observation. The V call is TRBV19, the J call TRBJ2-1; TRBD1 is a possible D gene (6 bases). Trimming removed 5 bases at V and 8 bases at J, with 13 bases between. Looked up from germline, CDR1 is LNHDA and CDR2 is SQIVND (reference sequence). CDR3 length: 13 residues. As DNA, the CDR3 is TGTGCCAGTAGTCAAACAGGGCTGGATGAGCAGTTCTTC. This sequence encodes CASSQTGLDEQFF.

The chain links TRBV19 to TRBJ1-1, with D maybe TRBD1 (6 bases). The CDR3 runs to 16 residues. Germline loops: CDR1 LNHDA, CDR2 SQIVND (reference sequence). V lost 4 bases and J lost 3, with 18 bases in between. The chain's CDR3 is CASSSRTDIPDTEAFF. The CDR3 DNA is TGTGCCAGTAGTAGCAGGACAGACATACCCGACACTGAAGCTTTCTTT. The full variable domain, completed using reference TRBV19 and TRBJ1-1, is DGGITQSPKYLFRKEGQNVTLSCEQNLNHDAMYWYRQDPGQGLRLIYYSQIVNDFQKGDIAEGYSVSREKKESFPLTVTSAQKNPTAFYLCASSSRTDIPDTEAFFGQGTRLTVV.

The CDR3 nucleotides are TGTGCCAGCAGACCCGGGACTAGCGGGTTCGGTAGTCCCGGGGAGCTGTTTTTT. This gives the protein CASRPGTSGFGSPGELFF. V and J are TRBV5-4 and TRBJ2-2, with 12 bases lining up with TRBD2. After removal of 5 bases from V and 6 bases from J, the junction contained 14 bases not matched to a gene. CDR1 and CDR2 from the germline V gene are SGHNT and YYREEE (reference sequence). The CDR3 contains 18 residues.

This clone has just one count. This chain joins TRBV19 and TRBJ2-1; tentative D call: TRBD1 (6 bases). Trimming took off 6 bases at V and 0 bases at J, with 18 bases between the two ends. Germline CDR1 reads LNHDA; CDR2 reads SQIVND (reference sequence). The CDR3 has 17 amino acids. The CDR3 bases are TGTGCCAGTAGCCCGAGCCGCGACAGGAGCTCCTACAATGAGCAGTTCTTC. Translated: CASSPSRDRSSYNEQFF.

There are a few counts of this clone. The chain carries TRBV28 and TRBJ2-7; D uncertain. From germline, CDR1 is MDHEN and CDR2 SYDVKM. The CDR3 contains 15 residues. V lost 3 bases and J 0 bases, leaving 12 bases between the germline ends. The DNA of the CDR3 is TGTGCCAGCAGTTTCTCGCTTAGAAGCTCCTACGAGCAGTACTTC. Residues: CASSFSLRSSYEQYF.

CDR3 sequence (DNA): TGTGCCAGCGGTAGGAGGAACACTGAAGCTTTCTTT. It encodes CASGRRNTEAFF. The gene calls are TRBV5-6 and TRBJ1-1; D uncertain. Trimming took off 7 bases at V and 1 base at J, with 8 bases between the two ends. The CDR3 covers 12 residues. Germline V gene data show CDR1 as SGHDT and CDR2 as YYEEEE.

The V and J genes are TRBV15 and TRBJ2-7; a possible D gene is TRBD2 (5 bases). There are 13 residues in the CDR3. With 0 bases removed from V and 11 bases from J, the gap between germline ends came to 14 bases. Germline V gene lookup returns CDR1 LNHNV and CDR2 YYDKDF (reference sequence). The CDR3 sequence is CATSRDREGMEYF. In DNA, the CDR3 is TGTGCCACCAGCAGAGATCGTGAGGGAATGGAGTACTTC.

The rearrangement joins TRBV5-4 to TRBJ2-1; the match to TRBD2 covers 13 bases. The germline V gene has CDR1 SGHNT and CDR2 YYREEE (reference sequence). The CDR3 length is 17 residues. The trim removed 0 bases at V and 2 bases at J, leaving 2 bases unmatched. CDR3 residues: CASSLGLAGGTYNEQFF. CDR3 nucleotides: TGTGCCAGCAGCTTGGGACTAGCGGGAGGAACCTACAATGAGCAGTTCTTC.

The chain uses TRBV19 and TRBJ2-3, with D unresolved. V lost 4 bases, J lost 4 bases, and 9 bases lay in between. This CDR3 has 13 amino acids. Germline V CDR1 and CDR2: LNHDA, SQIVND (reference sequence). DNA of the CDR3: TGTGCCAGTAGTACTGGCATGCCAGATACGCAGTATTTT. Translating it yields CASSTGMPDTQYF. Variable domain in full (rest from reference TRBV19 and TRBJ2-3): DGGITQSPKYLFRKEGQNVTLSCEQNLNHDAMYWYRQDPGQGLRLIYYSQIVNDFQKGDIAEGYSVSREKKESFPLTVTSAQKNPTAFYLCASSTGMPDTQYFGPGTRLTVL.

V is TRBV14 and J is TRBJ1-2; D possibly corresponds to TRBD1 (6 bases). This CDR3 spans 13 amino acids. Germline assignment: CDR1 SGHDN and CDR2 FVKESK. V was pared by 4 bases and J by 8 bases, with 14 bases between. The CDR3 region is CASSPSRTVGYTF. The CDR3 nucleotides read TGTGCCAGCAGCCCATCCCGGACAGTCGGCTACACCTTC. Drawing the rest from reference TRBV14 and TRBJ1-2, the complete variable domain is EAGVTQFPSHSVIEKGQTVTLRCDPISGHDNLYWYRRVMGKEIKFLLHFVKESKQDESGMPNNRFLAERTGGTYSTLKVQPAELEDSGVYFCASSPSRTVGYTFGSGTRLTVV.

This clone was detected a few times. One end of the junction fails to match germline, which may point to a read error. This rearrangement joins TRBV7-7 to TRBJ2-1; 10 bases match TRBD1. CDR3 size: 15 residues. The germline V gene encodes CDR1 SSHAT and CDR2 FNYEAQ (reference sequence). The CDR3 nucleotides are TGTGCTAGCAGCTTGGGACAGGGGATCTACAATGAGCAGTTCTTC. It translates to CASSLGQGIYNEQFF.

The CDR3 sequence is CASSSGTGGRDEQFF. The CDR3 DNA follows: TGTGCCAGCAGTTCCGGGACAGGGGGCCGGGATGAGCAGTTCTTC. V gene TRBV6-5 combines with J gene TRBJ2-1, with 12 bases identical to TRBD1. The V gene's germline CDR1 is MNHEY and CDR2 SVGAGI. CDR3 length: 15 amino acids. The V and J ends lost 4 bases and 8 bases, in that order; junction bases with no gene match: 6.